This T cell receptor beta chain comes out of a study of blood T cell repertoires in COVID-19. Study-level background: PBMCs, B-cell-depleted T cells, or T cells provided the cDNA or gDNA that made up the material.

The age range of participants was about 18 to 100 years, with residence in around 22 US areas. Sequencing used immunoSEQ multiplex PCR; TCRdb keeps in-frame clones, though not all of them. Among around 150,000 clones listed, approximately 80% were seen once. Trimming took 6 bases from V and 5 from J; bases not matched to a gene: 6. The length of the CDR3 is 14 residues. CDR1 and CDR2 (germline): SNHLY, FYNNEI. The sequenced material came from PBMCs or T cells enriched from blood (not recorded which). This clonotype originated in a woman in her sixties who had recovered from COVID-19. The chain uses TRBV2 and TRBJ1-2, with 10 bases matching TRBD1. The CDR3 DNA reads TGTGCCAGCAGGGTGGACAGGGGGTTATATGGCTACACCTTC. This gives the protein CASRVDRGLYGYTF. The full variable domain, in which reference TRBV2 and TRBJ1-2 provide the parts outside the CDR3, is EPEVTQTPSHQVTQMGQEVILRCVPISNHLYFYWYRQILGQKVEFLVSFYNNEISEKSEIFDDQFSVERPDGSNFTLKIRSTKLEDSAMYFCASRVDRGLYGYTFGSGTRLTVV.